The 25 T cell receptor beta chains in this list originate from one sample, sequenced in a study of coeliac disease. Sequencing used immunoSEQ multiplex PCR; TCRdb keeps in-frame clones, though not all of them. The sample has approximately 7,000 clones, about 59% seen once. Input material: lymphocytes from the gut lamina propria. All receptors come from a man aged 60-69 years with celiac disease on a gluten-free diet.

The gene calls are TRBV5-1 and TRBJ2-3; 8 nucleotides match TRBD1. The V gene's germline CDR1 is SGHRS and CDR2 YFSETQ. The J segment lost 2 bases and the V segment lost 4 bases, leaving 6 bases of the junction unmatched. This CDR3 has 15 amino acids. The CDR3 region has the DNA TGCGCCAGCAGCACAGGACAGGGTGCCACAGATACGCAGTATTTT. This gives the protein CASSTGQGATDTQYF.

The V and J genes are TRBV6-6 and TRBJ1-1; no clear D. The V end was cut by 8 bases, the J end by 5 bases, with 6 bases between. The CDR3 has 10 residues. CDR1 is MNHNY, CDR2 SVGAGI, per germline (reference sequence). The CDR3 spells CASLRTEAFF. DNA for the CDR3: TGTGCCAGCCTGAGGACTGAAGCTTTCTTT.

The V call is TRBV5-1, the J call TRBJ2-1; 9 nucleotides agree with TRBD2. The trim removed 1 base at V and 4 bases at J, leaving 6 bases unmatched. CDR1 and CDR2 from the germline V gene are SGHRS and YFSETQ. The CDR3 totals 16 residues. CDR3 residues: CASSLTAGGTYNEQFF. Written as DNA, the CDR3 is TGCGCCAGCAGCTTGACGGCGGGGGGGACGTACAATGAGCAGTTCTTC.

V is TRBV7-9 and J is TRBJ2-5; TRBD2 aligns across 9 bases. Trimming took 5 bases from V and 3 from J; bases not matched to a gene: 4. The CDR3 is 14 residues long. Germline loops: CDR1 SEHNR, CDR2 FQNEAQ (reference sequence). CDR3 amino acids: CASSTGLAKETQYF. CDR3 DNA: TGTGCCAGCAGCACGGGACTAGCCAAAGAGACCCAGTACTTC.

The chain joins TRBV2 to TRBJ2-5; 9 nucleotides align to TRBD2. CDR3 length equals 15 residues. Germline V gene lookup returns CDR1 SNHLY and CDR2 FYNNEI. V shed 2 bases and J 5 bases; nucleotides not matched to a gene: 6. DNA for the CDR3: TGTGCCAGCAGTGAAAGCGGGGGGCTGGTCGAGACCCAGTACTTC. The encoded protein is CASSESGGLVETQYF.

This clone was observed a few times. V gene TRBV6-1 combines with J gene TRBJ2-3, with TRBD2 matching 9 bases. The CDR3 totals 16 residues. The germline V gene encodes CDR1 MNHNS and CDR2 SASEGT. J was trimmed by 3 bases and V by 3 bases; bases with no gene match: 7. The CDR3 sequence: CASSDRRGGMTDTQYF. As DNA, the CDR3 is TGTGCCAGCAGTGACCGGCGGGGGGGAATGACAGATACGCAGTATTTT.

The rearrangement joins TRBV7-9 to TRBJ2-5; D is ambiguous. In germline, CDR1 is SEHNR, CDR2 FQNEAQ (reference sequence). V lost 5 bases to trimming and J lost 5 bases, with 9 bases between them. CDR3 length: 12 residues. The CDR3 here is CASSKIEETQYF. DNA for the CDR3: TGTGCCAGCAGCAAAATTGAGGAGACCCAGTACTTC.

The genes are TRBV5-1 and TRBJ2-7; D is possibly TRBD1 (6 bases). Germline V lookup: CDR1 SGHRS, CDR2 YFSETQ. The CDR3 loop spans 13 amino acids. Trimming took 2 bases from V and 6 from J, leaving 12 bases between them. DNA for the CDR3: TGCGCCAGCAGCTTAAACACAGGGAGCGAGCAGTACTTC. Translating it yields CASSLNTGSEQYF.

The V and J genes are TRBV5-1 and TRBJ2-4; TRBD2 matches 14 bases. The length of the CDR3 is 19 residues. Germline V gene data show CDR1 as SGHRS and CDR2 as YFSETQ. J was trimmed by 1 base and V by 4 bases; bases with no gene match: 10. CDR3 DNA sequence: TGCGCCAGCAGCAGGGGGGGACTAGCGGGGGAAGGGGCCAAAAACATTCAGTACTTC. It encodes CASSRGGLAGEGAKNIQYF. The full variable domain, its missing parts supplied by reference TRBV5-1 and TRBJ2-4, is KAGVTQTPRYLIKTRGQQVTLSCSPISGHRSVSWYQQTPGQGLQFLFEYFSETQRNKGNFPGRFSGRQFSNSRSEMNVSTLELGDSALYLCASSRGGLAGEGAKNIQYFGAGTRLSVL.

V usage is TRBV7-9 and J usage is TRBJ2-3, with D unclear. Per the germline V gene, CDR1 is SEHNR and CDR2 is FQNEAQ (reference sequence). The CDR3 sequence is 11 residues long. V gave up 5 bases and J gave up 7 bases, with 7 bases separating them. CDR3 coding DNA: TGTGCCAGCAGCGTTAGATATACGCAGTATTTT. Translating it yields CASSVRYTQYF.

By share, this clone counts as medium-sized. CDR3 region: CASSLIRGTGELFF. CDR3 DNA sequence: TGCGCCAGCAGCTTAATTCGGGGGACCGGGGAGCTGTTTTTT. This chain links TRBV5-1 with TRBJ2-2, with D maybe TRBD2 (6 bases). The CDR3 runs 14 residues. V lost 2 bases, J lost 5 bases, and 10 bases lay in between. The germline gives CDR1 SGHRS, CDR2 YFSETQ.

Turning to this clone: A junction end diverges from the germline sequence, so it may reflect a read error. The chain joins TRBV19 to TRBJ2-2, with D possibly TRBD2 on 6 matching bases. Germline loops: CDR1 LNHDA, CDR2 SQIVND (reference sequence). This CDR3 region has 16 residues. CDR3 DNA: TGTGTCAGTAGCGGTTGGAGGGGCGCGAACACCGGGGAGCTGTTTTTT. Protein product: CVSSGWRGANTGELFF.

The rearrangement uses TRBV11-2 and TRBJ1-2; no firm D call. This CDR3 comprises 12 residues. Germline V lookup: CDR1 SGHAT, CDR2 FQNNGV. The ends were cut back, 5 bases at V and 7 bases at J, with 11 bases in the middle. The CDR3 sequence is CASSPSSFGYTF. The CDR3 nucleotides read TGTGCCAGCAGCCCGTCCTCTTTTGGCTACACCTTC.

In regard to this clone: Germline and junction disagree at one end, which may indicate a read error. In DNA form, the CDR3 reads TGCGCCAGCGGCTTGGACGGAGGCCGCTATTCCAATGAGCAGTTCTTC. Translation: CASGLDGGRYSNEQFF. The chain uses TRBV5-1 and TRBJ2-1; D may be TRBD2 (5 bases). Germline CDR1 reads SGHRS; CDR2 reads YFSETQ. The CDR3 covers 16 residues. Supplemented by reference TRBV5-1 and TRBJ2-1, the full variable domain reads KAGVTQTPRYLIKTRGQQVTLSCSPISGHRSVSWYQQTPGQGLQFLFEYFSETQRNKGNFPGRFSGRQFSNSRSEMNVSTLELGDSALYLCASGLDGGRYSNEQFFGPGTRLTVL.

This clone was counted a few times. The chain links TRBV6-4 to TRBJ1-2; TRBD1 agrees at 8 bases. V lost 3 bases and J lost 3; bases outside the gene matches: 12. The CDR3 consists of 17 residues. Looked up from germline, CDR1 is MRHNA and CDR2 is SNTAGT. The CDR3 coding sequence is TGTGCCAGCAGTGAACAGGGGGACCTAGCCCGGTACTATGGCTACACCTTC. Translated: CASSEQGDLARYYGYTF.

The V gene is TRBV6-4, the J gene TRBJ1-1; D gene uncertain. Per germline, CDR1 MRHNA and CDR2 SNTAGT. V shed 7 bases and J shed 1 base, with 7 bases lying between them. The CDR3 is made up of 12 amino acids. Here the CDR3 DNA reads TGTGCCAGCATTCGAGGGAACACTGAAGCTTTCTTT. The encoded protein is CASIRGNTEAFF.

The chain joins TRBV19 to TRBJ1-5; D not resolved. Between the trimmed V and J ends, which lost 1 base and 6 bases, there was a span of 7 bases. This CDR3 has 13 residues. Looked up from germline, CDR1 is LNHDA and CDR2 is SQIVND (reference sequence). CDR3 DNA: TGTGCCAGTAGTATAGTCGCGGGTCAGCCCCAGCATTTT. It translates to CASSIVAGQPQHF.

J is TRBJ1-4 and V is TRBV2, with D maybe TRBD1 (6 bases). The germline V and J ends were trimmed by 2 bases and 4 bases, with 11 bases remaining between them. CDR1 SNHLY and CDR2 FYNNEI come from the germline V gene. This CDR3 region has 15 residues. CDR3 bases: TGTGCCAGCAGTGAACCGGCAGGGGTTAATGAAAAACTGTTTTTT. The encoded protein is CASSEPAGVNEKLFF.

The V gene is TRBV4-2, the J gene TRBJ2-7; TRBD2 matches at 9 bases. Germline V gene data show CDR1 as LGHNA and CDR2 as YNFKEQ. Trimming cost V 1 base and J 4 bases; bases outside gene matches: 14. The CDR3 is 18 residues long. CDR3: CASSQGLAGIFTEYEQYF. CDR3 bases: TGTGCCAGCAGCCAAGGGCTAGCGGGGATATTTACTGAATACGAGCAGTACTTC.

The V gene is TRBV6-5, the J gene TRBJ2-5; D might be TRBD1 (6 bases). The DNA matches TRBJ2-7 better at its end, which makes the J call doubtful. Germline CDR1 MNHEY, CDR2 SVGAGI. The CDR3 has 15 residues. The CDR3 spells CASSSTGTSSYEQYF. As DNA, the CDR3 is TGTGCCAGCAGTTCTACCGGGACAAGCTCCTACGAGCAGTACTTC.

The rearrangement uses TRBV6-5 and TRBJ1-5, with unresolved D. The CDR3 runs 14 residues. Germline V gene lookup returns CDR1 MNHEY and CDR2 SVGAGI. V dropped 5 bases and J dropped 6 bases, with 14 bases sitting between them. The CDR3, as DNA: TGTGCCAGCAGTGCGCGCGTGGGGAGTCAGCCCCAGCATTTT. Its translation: CASSARVGSQPQHF.

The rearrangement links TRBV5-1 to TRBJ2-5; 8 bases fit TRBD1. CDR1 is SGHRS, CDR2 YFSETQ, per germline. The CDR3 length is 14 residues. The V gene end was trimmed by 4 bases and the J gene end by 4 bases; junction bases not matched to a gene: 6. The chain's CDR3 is CASSPGTGLETQYF. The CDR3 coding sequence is TGCGCCAGCAGCCCCGGGACAGGACTAGAGACCCAGTACTTC. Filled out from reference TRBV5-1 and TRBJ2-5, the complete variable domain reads KAGVTQTPRYLIKTRGQQVTLSCSPISGHRSVSWYQQTPGQGLQFLFEYFSETQRNKGNFPGRFSGRQFSNSRSEMNVSTLELGDSALYLCASSPGTGLETQYFGPGTRLLVL.

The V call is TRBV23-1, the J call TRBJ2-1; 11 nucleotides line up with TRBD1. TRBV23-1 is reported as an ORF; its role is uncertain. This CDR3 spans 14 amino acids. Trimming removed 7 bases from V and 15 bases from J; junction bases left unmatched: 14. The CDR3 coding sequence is TGCGCCAGCACCGCTAGGGGACAGGGGGATGTGGCGTTCTTC. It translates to CASTARGQGDVAFF.

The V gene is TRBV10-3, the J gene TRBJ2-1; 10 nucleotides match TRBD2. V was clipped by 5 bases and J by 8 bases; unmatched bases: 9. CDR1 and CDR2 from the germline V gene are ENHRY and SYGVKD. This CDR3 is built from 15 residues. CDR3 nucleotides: TGTGCCATCAGTCTTCTAGCGGGGGTTTCCGATGAGCAGTTCTTC. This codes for CAISLLAGVSDEQFF.

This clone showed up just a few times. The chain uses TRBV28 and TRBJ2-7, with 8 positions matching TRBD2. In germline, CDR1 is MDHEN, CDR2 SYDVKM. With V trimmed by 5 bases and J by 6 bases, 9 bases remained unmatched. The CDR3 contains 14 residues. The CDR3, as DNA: TGTGCCAGCAGTCCGGGGGGGGGTGAGGGCGAGCAGTACTTC. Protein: CASSPGGGEGEQYF.